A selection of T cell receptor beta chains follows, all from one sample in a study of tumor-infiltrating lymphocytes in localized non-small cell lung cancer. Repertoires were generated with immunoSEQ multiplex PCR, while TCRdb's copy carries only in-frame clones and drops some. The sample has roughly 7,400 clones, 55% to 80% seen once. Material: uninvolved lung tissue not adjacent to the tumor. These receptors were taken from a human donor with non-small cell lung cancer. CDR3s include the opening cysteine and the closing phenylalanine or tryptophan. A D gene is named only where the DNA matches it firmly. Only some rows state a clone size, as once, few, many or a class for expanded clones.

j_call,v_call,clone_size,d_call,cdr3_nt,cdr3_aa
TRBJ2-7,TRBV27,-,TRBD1,TGTGCCAGCGGTCAAAAGGGGACAGGACCCTCCTACGAGCAGTACTTC,CASGQKGTGPSYEQYF
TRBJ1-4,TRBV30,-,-,TGTGCCTGGTGCCCGGGGGGCGGAGGTGAAAAACTGTTTTTT,CAWCPGGGGEKLFF
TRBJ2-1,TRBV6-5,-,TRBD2,TGTGCCAGCAGTTCCCTCGGCGGGGGGCCCTACAATGAGCAGTTCTTC,CASSSLGGGPYNEQFF
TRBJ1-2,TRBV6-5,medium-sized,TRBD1,TGTGCCAGCAGTTCTACCCGGACAGGGCTGCGTGTGGGCTACACCTTC,CASSSTRTGLRVGYTF
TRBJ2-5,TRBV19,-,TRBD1,TGTGCCAGTAGTACTCACCCAGGACAGGGGGCAGAGACCCAGTACTTC,CASSTHPGQGAETQYF
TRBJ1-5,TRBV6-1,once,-,TGTGCCAGCAGTAACGGAGATCAGCCCCAGCATTTT,CASSNGDQPQHF
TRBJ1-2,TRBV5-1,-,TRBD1,TGCGCCAGCAGCGGTCCCGGGACAGGGCTCGGCTACACCTTC,CASSGPGTGLGYTF
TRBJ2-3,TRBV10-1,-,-,TGCGCCAGCAGTGAGAAAACAGTGGATACGCAGTATTTT,CASSEKTVDTQYF
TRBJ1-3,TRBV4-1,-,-,TGCGCCAGCAGCCAAGCCCTCGACGAGGCGCTAGTAAACACCATATATTTT,CASSQALDEALVNTIYF
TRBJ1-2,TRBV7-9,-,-,TGTGCCAGCAGCTTAGAAGTTTATGGCTACACCTTC,CASSLEVYGYTF